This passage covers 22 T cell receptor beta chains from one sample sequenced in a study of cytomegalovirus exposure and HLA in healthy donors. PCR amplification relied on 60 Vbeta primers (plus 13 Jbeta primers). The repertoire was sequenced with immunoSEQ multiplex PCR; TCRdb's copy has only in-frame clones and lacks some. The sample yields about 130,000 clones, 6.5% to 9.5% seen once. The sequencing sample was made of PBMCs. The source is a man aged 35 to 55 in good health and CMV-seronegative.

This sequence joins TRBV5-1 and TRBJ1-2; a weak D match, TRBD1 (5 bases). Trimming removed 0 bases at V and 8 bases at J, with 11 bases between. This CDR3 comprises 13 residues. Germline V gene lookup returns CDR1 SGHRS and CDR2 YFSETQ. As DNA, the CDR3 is TGCGCCAGCAGCTTGGGTGGGGCTAAGGGCTACACCTTC. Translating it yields CASSLGGAKGYTF.

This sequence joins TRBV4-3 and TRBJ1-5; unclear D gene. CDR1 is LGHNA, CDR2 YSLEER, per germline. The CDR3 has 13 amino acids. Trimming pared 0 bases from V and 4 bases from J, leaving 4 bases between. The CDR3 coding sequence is TGCGCCAGCAGCCAAGATCGGAATCAGCCCCAGCATTTT. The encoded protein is CASSQDRNQPQHF.

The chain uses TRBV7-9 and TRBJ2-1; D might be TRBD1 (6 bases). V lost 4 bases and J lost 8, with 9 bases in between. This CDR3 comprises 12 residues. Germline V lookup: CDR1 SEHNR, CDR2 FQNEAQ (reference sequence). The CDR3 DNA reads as TGTGCCAGCAGCTCCAGGGGTGATGAGCAGTTCTTC. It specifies CASSSRGDEQFF.

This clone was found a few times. CDR3 nucleotides: TGTGCCAGCTCTCAGGGGGCTAACTATGGCTACACCTTC. Protein: CASSQGANYGYTF. J is TRBJ1-2 and V is TRBV6-1, with 7 bases aligning to TRBD1. Germline V gene data show CDR1 as MNHNS and CDR2 as SASEGT. The CDR3 consists of 13 residues. Losses at the gene ends were 8 bases for V and 0 bases for J; bases not matched to a gene: 3.

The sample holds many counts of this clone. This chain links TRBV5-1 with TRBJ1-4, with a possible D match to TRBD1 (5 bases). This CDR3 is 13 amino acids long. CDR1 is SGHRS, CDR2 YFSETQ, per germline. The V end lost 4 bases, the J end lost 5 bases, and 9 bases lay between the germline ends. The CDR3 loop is CASSLEGNEKLFF. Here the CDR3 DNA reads TGCGCCAGCAGCCTGGAGGGGAATGAAAAACTGTTTTTT.

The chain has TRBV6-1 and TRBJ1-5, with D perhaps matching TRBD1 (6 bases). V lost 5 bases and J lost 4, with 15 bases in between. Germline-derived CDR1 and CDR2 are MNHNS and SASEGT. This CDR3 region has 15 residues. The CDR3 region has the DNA TGTGCCAGCAGTCTACGGGAACAGGGAAATCAGCCCCAGCATTTT. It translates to CASSLREQGNQPQHF.

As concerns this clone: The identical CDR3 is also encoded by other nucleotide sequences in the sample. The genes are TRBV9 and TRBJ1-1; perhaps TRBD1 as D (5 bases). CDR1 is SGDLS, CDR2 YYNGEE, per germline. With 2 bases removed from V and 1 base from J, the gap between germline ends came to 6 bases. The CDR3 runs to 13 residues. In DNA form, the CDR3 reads TGTGCCAGCAGCGTTCAGGGGAACACTGAAGCTTTCTTT. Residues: CASSVQGNTEAFF. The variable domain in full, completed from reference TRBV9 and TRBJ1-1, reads DSGVTQTPKHLITATGQRVTLRCSPRSGDLSVYWYQQSLDQGLQFLIQYYNGEERAKGNILERFSAQQFPDLHSELNLSSLELGDSALYFCASSVQGNTEAFFGQGTRLTVV.

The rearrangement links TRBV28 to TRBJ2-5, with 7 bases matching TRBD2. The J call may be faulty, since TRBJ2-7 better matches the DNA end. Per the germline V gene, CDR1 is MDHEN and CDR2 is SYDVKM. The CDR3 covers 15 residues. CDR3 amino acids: CASSLGRGFSYEQYF. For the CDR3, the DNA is TGTGCCAGCAGCCTGGGGCGGGGGTTCTCCTACGAGCAGTACTTC.

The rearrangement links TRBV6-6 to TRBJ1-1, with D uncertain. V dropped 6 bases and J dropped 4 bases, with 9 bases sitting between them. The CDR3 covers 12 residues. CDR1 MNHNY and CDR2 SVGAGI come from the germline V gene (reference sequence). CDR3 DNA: TGTGCCAGCAGGTTGAGGGCCACTGAAGCTTTCTTT. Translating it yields CASRLRATEAFF.

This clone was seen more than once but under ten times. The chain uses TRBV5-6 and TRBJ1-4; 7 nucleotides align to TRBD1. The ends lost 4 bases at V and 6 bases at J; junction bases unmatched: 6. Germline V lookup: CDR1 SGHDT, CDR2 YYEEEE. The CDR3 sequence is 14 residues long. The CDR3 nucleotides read TGTGCCAGCAGCCCAGGGGGTGTCTATGAAAAACTGTTTTTT. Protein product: CASSPGGVYEKLFF.

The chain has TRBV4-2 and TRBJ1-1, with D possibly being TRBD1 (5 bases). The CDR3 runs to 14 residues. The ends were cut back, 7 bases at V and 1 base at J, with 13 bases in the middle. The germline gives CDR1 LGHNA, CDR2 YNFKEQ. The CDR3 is CASTSIGQNTEAFF. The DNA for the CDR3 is TGTGCCAGCACCTCCATAGGACAGAACACTGAAGCTTTCTTT.

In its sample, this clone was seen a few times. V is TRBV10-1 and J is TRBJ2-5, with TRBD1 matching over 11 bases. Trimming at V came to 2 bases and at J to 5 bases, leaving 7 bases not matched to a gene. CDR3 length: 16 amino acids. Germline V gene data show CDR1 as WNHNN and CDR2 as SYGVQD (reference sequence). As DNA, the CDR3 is TGCGCCAGCAGTGAGGGGACAGGGGGTATGCTGGAGACCCAGTACTTC. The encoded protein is CASSEGTGGMLETQYF.

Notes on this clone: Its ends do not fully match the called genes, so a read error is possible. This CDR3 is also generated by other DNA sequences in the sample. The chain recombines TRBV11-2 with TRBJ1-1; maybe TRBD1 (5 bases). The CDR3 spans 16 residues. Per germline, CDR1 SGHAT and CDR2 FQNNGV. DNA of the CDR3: TGTGCCAGCAGCTTTCCTCGACAGAGAATGAACACTGAAGCCTTCTTT. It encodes CASSFPRQRMNTEAFF.

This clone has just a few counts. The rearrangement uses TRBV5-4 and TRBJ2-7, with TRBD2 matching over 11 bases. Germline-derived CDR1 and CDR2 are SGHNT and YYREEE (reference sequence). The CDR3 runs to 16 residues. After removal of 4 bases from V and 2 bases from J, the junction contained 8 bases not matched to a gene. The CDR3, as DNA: TGTGCCAGCAGCGTGCTAGCGGGGGGCCGAGCCTACGAGCAGTACTTC. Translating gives CASSVLAGGRAYEQYF.

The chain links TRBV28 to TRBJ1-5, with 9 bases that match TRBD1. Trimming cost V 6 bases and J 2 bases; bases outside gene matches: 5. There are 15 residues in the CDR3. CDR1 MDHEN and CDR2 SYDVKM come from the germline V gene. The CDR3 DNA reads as TGTGCCAGCAGATTGACAGGGGGTGGCAATCAGCCCCAGCATTTT. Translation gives CASRLTGGGNQPQHF. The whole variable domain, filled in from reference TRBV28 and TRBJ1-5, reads DVKVTQSSRYLVKRTGEKVFLECVQDMDHENMFWYRQDPGLGLRLIYFSYDVKMKEKGDIPEGYSVSREKKERFSLILESASTNQTSMYLCASRLTGGGNQPQHFGDGTRLSIL.

CDR3 residues: CASRRTTGVPEAFF. In DNA, the CDR3 is TGTGCCAGTAGGCGTACCACAGGGGTTCCTGAAGCTTTCTTT. This chain joins TRBV19 and TRBJ1-1; 7 bases are a match to TRBD1. This CDR3 has 14 residues. J lost 6 bases, V lost 6 bases, and 10 bases had no gene match. CDR1 and CDR2 from the germline V gene are LNHDA and SQIVND (reference sequence).

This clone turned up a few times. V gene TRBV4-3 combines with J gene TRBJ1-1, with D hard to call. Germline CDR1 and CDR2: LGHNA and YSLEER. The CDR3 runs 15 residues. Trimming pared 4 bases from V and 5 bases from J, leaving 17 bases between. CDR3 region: CASSREGYTWTEAFF. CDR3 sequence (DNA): TGCGCCAGCAGCCGGGAGGGTTACACGTGGACTGAAGCTTTCTTT.

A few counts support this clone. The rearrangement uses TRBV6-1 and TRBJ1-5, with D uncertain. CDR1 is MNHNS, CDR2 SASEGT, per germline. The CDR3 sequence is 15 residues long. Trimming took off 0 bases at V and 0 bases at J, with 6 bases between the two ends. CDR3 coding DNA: TGTGCCAGCAGTGAAGCGCCGGGTAGCAATCAGCCCCAGCATTTT. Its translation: CASSEAPGSNQPQHF.

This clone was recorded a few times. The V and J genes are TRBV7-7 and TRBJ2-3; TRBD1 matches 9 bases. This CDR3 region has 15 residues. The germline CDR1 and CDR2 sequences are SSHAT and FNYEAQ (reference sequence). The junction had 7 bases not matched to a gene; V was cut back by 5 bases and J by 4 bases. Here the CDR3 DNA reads TGTGCCAGCAGCCGGGACAGGGTCGGGGCAGATACGCAGTATTTT. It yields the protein CASSRDRVGADTQYF.

CDR3 protein: CSATAGSDGYTF. CDR3 in DNA: TGCAGCGCAACGGCAGGGTCGGATGGCTACACCTTC. The genes are TRBV29-1 and TRBJ1-2; TRBD1 is a possible D gene (5 bases). Per the germline V gene, CDR1 is SQVTM and CDR2 is ANQGSEA. This CDR3 is built from 12 residues. The germline V and J ends were trimmed by 7 bases and 6 bases, with 15 bases remaining between them. The complete variable domain, with remaining parts taken from reference TRBV29-1 and TRBJ1-2, reads SAVISQKPSRDICQRGTSLTIQCQVDSQVTMMFWYRQQPGQSLTLIATANQGSEATYESGFVIDKFPISRPNLTFSTLTVSNMSPEDSSIYLCSATAGSDGYTFGSGTRLTVV.

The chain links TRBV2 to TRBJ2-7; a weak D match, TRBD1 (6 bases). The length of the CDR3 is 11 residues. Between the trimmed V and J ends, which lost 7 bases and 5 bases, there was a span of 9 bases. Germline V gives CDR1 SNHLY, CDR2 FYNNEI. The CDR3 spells CASNRAHEQYF. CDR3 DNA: TGTGCCAGCAACAGGGCCCACGAGCAGTACTTC.

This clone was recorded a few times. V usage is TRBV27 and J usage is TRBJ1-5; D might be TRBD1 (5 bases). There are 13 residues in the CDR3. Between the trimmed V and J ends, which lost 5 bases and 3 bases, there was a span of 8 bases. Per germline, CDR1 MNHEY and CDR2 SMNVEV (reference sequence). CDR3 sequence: CASSTTVNQPQHF. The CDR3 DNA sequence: TGTGCCAGCAGTACGACAGTCAATCAGCCCCAGCATTTT.